The subject of this entry is one T cell receptor beta chain. This CDR3 comprises 15 residues. Germline CDR1 reads KGHSH; CDR2 reads LQKENI. V gave up 2 bases and J gave up 4 bases; unmatched junction bases: 7. These data are taken from a study of blood T cell repertoires in COVID-19. The overall study: Acute-phase and convalescent COVID-19 samples originated in the United States, Italy and Spain. PBMCs, B-cell-depleted T cells, or T cells were the source of the cDNA or gDNA that made up the material.

The authors' processing: How many nucleated cells were present was estimated from reference gene primer amplification. TCRdb's table, derived via immunoSEQ multiplex PCR, lists solely in-frame clones and lacks some. V, J and clone size were drawn from that table, and D and trimming were deduced from the DNA. The top ten clones hold roughly 30% of a sample with around 80,000 clones, under 85% of them seen once. The receptor comes from a woman over 75 with acute or convalescent COVID-19. This chain uses TRBV18 with TRBJ1-1; 7 nucleotides line up with TRBD1. The sequencing input was peripheral blood. CDR3 sequence reads: CASSPDRVQVTEAFF. In DNA form, the CDR3 reads TGTGCCAGCTCACCAGACAGGGTTCAAGTCACTGAAGCTTTCTTT.